The rows below give T cell receptor beta chains drawn from one sample of a study of blood T cell repertoires in COVID-19. Method: immunoSEQ multiplex PCR; TCRdb's copy keeps in-frame clones and lacks some. The profile shows over 250,000 clones, approximately 89% of them singletons. The sample taken for sequencing was peripheral blood. These receptors all come from a woman aged 25 to 39 with COVID-19, enrolled during active disease. CDR3s include the opening cysteine and the closing phenylalanine or tryptophan. Fields, in order: D gene, J gene, clone size, V gene, CDR3 protein, CDR3 DNA. The D gene is left open where the match is weak. Some rows have no size entry. The others give once, few or many, or a class for an expanded clone.

.,TRBJ1-5,once,TRBV3-1/TRBV3-2,CASSQEGRGAGGNQPQHF,TGTGCCAGCAGCCAAGAGGGTCGGGGGGCAGGCGGCAATCAGCCCCAGCATTTT
.,TRBJ2-2,.,TRBV2,CASSEWRGDDTGELFF,TGTGCCAGCAGTGAGTGGCGGGGTGATGACACCGGGGAGCTGTTTTTT
.,TRBJ1-2,.,TRBV5-1,CASSPDILSGYTF,TGCGCCAGCAGCCCCGACATTCTAAGTGGCTACACCTTC
TRBD2,TRBJ2-7,few,TRBV7-2,CASSATSGPYEQYF,TGTGCCAGCAGCGCTACTAGCGGTCCCTACGAGCAGTACTTC
TRBD1,TRBJ2-1,.,TRBV5-1,CASSSQGAAYNEQFF,TGCGCCAGCAGCTCACAGGGGGCGGCCTACAATGAGCAGTTCTTC
TRBD1,TRBJ1-5,.,TRBV19,CASSIEGGWGNQPQHF,TGTGCCAGTAGTATAGAAGGGGGCTGGGGCAATCAGCCCCAGCATTTT
.,TRBJ1-1,.,TRBV30,CAWSDGQEAFF,TGTGCCTGGAGCGACGGACAAGAAGCTTTCTTT
.,TRBJ1-1,.,TRBV29-1,CSVEGGGTEAFF,TGCAGCGTTGAAGGGGGAGGAACTGAAGCTTTCTTT
TRBD1,TRBJ2-1,.,TRBV5-1,CASSRYAGTANNNEQFF,TGCGCCAGCAGCAGATATGCCGGGACAGCGAACAACAATGAGCAGTTCTTC
.,TRBJ1-2,.,TRBV29-1,CSVEATDLNYGYTF,TGCAGCGTTGAAGCGACAGACCTTAACTATGGCTACACCTTC
TRBD2,TRBJ2-1,.,TRBV7-6,CASSSTSGGYNEQFF,TGTGCCAGCAGCTCCACTAGCGGAGGATACAATGAGCAGTTCTTC
TRBD2,TRBJ2-1,.,TRBV5-3,CARSLAPSGGIYNEQFF,TGTGCCAGAAGCTTGGCGCCTAGCGGGGGCATCTACAATGAGCAGTTCTTC
TRBD2,TRBJ2-1,.,TRBV5-1,CASSRMAGGSYNEQFF,TGCGCCAGCAGCCGGATGGCGGGAGGCTCCTACAATGAGCAGTTCTTC
TRBD1,TRBJ2-1,once,TRBV7-3,CASSPGQRTGMQFF,TGTGCCAGCAGCCCGGGACAGCGGACAGGTATGCAGTTCTTC
.,TRBJ1-3,.,TRBV3-1/TRBV3-2,CASSSTVTGGNTIYF,TGTGCCAGCAGCTCAACAGTTACTGGGGGAAACACCATATATTTT
.,TRBJ1-4,.,TRBV6-2/TRBV6-3,CASSYQGWDEKLFF,TGTGCCAGCAGTTACCAGGGATGGGATGAAAAACTGTTTTTT
TRBD2,TRBJ2-2,.,TRBV11-2,CASSRLLGLNTGELFF,TGTGCCAGCAGCCGGCTTTTGGGACTAAACACCGGGGAGCTGTTTTTT
.,TRBJ2-5,.,TRBV3-1/TRBV3-2,CASAANNAQETQYF,TGTGCCAGCGCGGCCAACAACGCCCAAGAGACCCAGTACTTC
.,TRBJ2-1,.,TRBV5-6,CASSLVPGNEQFF,TGTGCCAGCAGCTTGGTACCGGGGAATGAGCAGTTCTTC
.,TRBJ1-1,once,TRBV27,CVQGRGTEAFF,TGTGTCCAGGGGCGAGGCACTGAAGCTTTCTTT
TRBD1,TRBJ1-2,once,TRBV5-4,CASSPRQGMGGYTF,TGTGCCAGCAGCCCCCGACAGGGAATGGGGGGCTACACCTTC
.,TRBJ2-2,.,TRBV29-1,CSVLPPTGELFF,TGCAGCGTCCTCCCCCCGACCGGGGAGCTGTTTTTT
.,TRBJ2-2,.,TRBV4-1,CASSPDPPGTGELFF,TGCGCCAGCAGCCCGGACCCCCCGGGGACCGGGGAGCTGTTTTTT
.,TRBJ2-3,.,TRBV4-2,CASSFLPSDWGTDTQYF,TGTGCCAGCAGCTTTCTCCCATCGGACTGGGGCACAGATACGCAGTATTTT
.,TRBJ2-1,few,TRBV24-1,CATGRAPDNEQFF,TGTGCCACCGGGCGAGCTCCAGACAATGAGCAGTTCTTC
.,TRBJ2-3,.,TRBV19,CASSFTGPLRADTQYF,TGTGCCAGTAGTTTTACAGGCCCCCTTAGGGCAGATACGCAGTATTTT
TRBD1,TRBJ2-1,.,TRBV4-2,CASSQVGTGGYNEQFF,TGTGCCAGCAGCCAAGTGGGGACAGGGGGGTACAATGAGCAGTTCTTC
TRBD1,TRBJ1-1,once,TRBV20-1,CSAFGGQRAFF,TGCAGCGCCTTCGGGGGACAGAGAGCTTTCTTT
.,TRBJ1-1,.,TRBV24-1,CATSAKGGNTEAFF,TGTGCCACCAGTGCTAAGGGAGGTAACACTGAAGCTTTCTTT
.,TRBJ1-1,.,TRBV28,CASSLEGGWTEAFF,TGTGCCAGCAGTTTAGAAGGGGGTTGGACTGAAGCTTTCTTT
TRBD1,TRBJ2-7,.,TRBV30,CAWRRPGQGTPTPYEQYF,TGTGCCTGGAGACGACCGGGACAGGGTACCCCGACCCCCTACGAGCAGTACTTC
TRBD2,TRBJ2-7,.,TRBV5-4,CASSVAGSFSYEQYF,TGTGCCAGCAGCGTAGCGGGTTCTTTCTCCTACGAGCAGTACTTC
.,TRBJ1-2,.,TRBV6-5,CASSYSSGYYGYTF,TGTGCCAGCAGTTACTCTTCGGGGTACTATGGCTACACCTTC